Listed below are T cell receptor beta chains from one sample, sequenced in a study of T cells of healthy individuals. Using its own MiXCR run on the 5' RACE reads, TCRdb lists one record per CDR3 protein. The sample consists of approximately 52,000 distinct CDR3 sequences, roughly 15% of them appearing once. Receptors originate from a human donor in good health. Both conserved end residues are part of each CDR3. The D gene is left open where the match is weak. Some rows mark clone size as missing; the rest say once, few, many or name a class of expanded clone.

v_call: TRBV5-1; j_call: TRBJ2-1; clone_size: .; d_call: .; cdr3_aa: CASSSGQSSYNEQFF; cdr3_nt: TGCGCCAGCAGCTCCGGACAGAGCTCCTACAATGAGCAGTTCTTC
v_call: TRBV20-1; j_call: TRBJ2-2; clone_size: many; d_call: TRBD2; cdr3_aa: CSARAATSGSTGELFF; cdr3_nt: TGCAGTGCTAGAGCGGCAACTAGCGGGAGCACCGGGGAGCTGTTTTTT
v_call: TRBV2; j_call: TRBJ1-2; clone_size: few; d_call: .; cdr3_aa: CASSEGRYGYTF; cdr3_nt: TGTGCCAGCAGTGAGGGCAGATATGGCTACACCTTC
v_call: TRBV4-1; j_call: TRBJ2-3; clone_size: .; d_call: TRBD2; cdr3_aa: CASSQEGTSGPTDTQYF; cdr3_nt: TGCGCCAGCAGCCAAGAGGGGACTAGCGGTCCCACAGATACGCAGTATTTT
v_call: TRBV6-1; j_call: TRBJ1-2; clone_size: .; d_call: .; cdr3_aa: CASPQALNFNYGYTF; cdr3_nt: TGTGCCAGCCCCCAGGCCCTCAACTTTAACTATGGCTACACCTTC
v_call: TRBV2; j_call: TRBJ2-5; clone_size: many; d_call: .; cdr3_aa: CASSDIQTGRETQYF; cdr3_nt: TGTGCCAGCAGTGATATCCAGACGGGGAGAGAGACCCAGTACTTC
v_call: TRBV6-2/TRBV6-3; j_call: TRBJ1-1; clone_size: many; d_call: .; cdr3_aa: CASSNYTGNTEAFF; cdr3_nt: TGTGCCAGCAGTAATTACACAGGGAACACTGAAGCTTTCTTT
v_call: TRBV27; j_call: TRBJ1-6; clone_size: few; d_call: .; cdr3_aa: CASSSIGKGGVSPLHF; cdr3_nt: TGTGCCAGCAGTTCGATAGGGAAGGGTGGCGTCTCACCCCTCCACTTT
v_call: TRBV9; j_call: TRBJ2-7; clone_size: few; d_call: .; cdr3_aa: CASSVADGAGEQYF; cdr3_nt: TGTGCCAGCAGCGTAGCGGATGGGGCTGGGGAGCAGTACTTC
v_call: TRBV7-2; j_call: TRBJ2-1; clone_size: few; d_call: TRBD1; cdr3_aa: CASSLGTDLDNEQFF; cdr3_nt: TGTGCCAGCAGCCTTGGGACAGACCTAGACAATGAGCAGTTCTTC
v_call: TRBV20-1; j_call: TRBJ2-2; clone_size: .; d_call: .; cdr3_aa: CSAREWGRDTGELFF; cdr3_nt: TGCAGTGCTAGAGAATGGGGGCGCGACACCGGGGAGCTGTTTTTT
v_call: TRBV11-2; j_call: TRBJ2-5; clone_size: few; d_call: .; cdr3_aa: CASSLGQKYQETQYF; cdr3_nt: TGTGCCAGCAGCTTAGGGCAAAAGTACCAAGAGACCCAGTACTTC
v_call: TRBV5-6; j_call: TRBJ2-5; clone_size: .; d_call: TRBD2; cdr3_aa: CASSLVRLAGGETQYF; cdr3_nt: TGTGCCAGCAGCTTGGTTCGACTAGCGGGCGGAGAGACCCAGTACTTC
v_call: TRBV20-1; j_call: TRBJ1-3; clone_size: few; d_call: .; cdr3_aa: CSARDDSPGNTIYF; cdr3_nt: TGCAGTGCTAGAGACGACAGTCCTGGAAACACCATATATTTT
v_call: TRBV5-1; j_call: TRBJ2-5; clone_size: .; d_call: .; cdr3_aa: CASSLARWETQYF; cdr3_nt: TGCGCCAGCAGCTTGGCGCGCTGGGAGACCCAGTACTTC
v_call: TRBV5-1; j_call: TRBJ2-7; clone_size: .; d_call: .; cdr3_aa: CASRAVPLDEQYF; cdr3_nt: TGCGCCAGCCGAGCGGTCCCGCTGGACGAGCAGTACTTC
v_call: TRBV5-1; j_call: TRBJ2-5; clone_size: many; d_call: TRBD2; cdr3_aa: CASSPTSGQETQYF; cdr3_nt: TGCGCCAGCAGCCCGACTAGCGGCCAAGAGACCCAGTACTTC
v_call: TRBV11-1; j_call: TRBJ1-1; clone_size: .; d_call: .; cdr3_aa: CASSLAMDGNTEAFF; cdr3_nt: TGTGCCAGCAGCTTAGCCATGGACGGGAACACTGAAGCTTTCTTT
v_call: TRBV28; j_call: TRBJ1-2; clone_size: few; d_call: .; cdr3_aa: CASSLGGVIPYGYTF; cdr3_nt: TGTGCCAGCTCCCTAGGGGGGGTTATTCCCTATGGCTACACCTTC
v_call: TRBV2; j_call: TRBJ1-5; clone_size: few; d_call: .; cdr3_aa: CASSEARRGNQPQHF; cdr3_nt: TGTGCCAGCAGTGAAGCGCGTCGGGGCAATCAGCCCCAGCATTTT
v_call: TRBV7-2; j_call: TRBJ2-5; clone_size: .; d_call: .; cdr3_aa: CASTGPPLGETQYF; cdr3_nt: TGTGCCAGCACTGGCCCCCCACTGGGAGAGACCCAGTACTTC
v_call: TRBV4-1; j_call: TRBJ1-2; clone_size: many; d_call: .; cdr3_aa: CASRSTGTNMGYTF; cdr3_nt: TGCGCCAGCAGATCGACAGGAACAAACATGGGCTACACCTTC
v_call: TRBV7-2; j_call: TRBJ2-3; clone_size: many; d_call: .; cdr3_aa: CASSDLAIRADTQYF; cdr3_nt: TGTGCCAGCAGCGATCTAGCTATTAGGGCAGATACGCAGTATTTT
v_call: TRBV11-2; j_call: TRBJ2-1; clone_size: many; d_call: .; cdr3_aa: CASSLGTIDNEQFF; cdr3_nt: TGTGCCAGCAGCTTAGGGACTATCGACAATGAGCAGTTCTTC
v_call: TRBV24-1; j_call: TRBJ1-1; clone_size: .; d_call: .; cdr3_aa: CATLSITEAFF; cdr3_nt: TGTGCCACCCTCTCGATCACTGAAGCTTTCTTT
v_call: TRBV18; j_call: TRBJ1-1; clone_size: many; d_call: TRBD1; cdr3_aa: CASSPGQEGNTEAFF; cdr3_nt: TGTGCCAGCTCACCGGGACAGGAGGGGAACACTGAAGCTTTCTTT
v_call: TRBV15; j_call: TRBJ2-1; clone_size: many; d_call: .; cdr3_aa: CATSGAWDDSSYNEQFF; cdr3_nt: TGTGCCACCAGCGGGGCATGGGATGATAGCTCCTACAATGAGCAGTTCTTC
v_call: TRBV10-3; j_call: TRBJ2-5; clone_size: .; d_call: TRBD2; cdr3_aa: CAITNSGGSQETQYF; cdr3_nt: TGTGCCATCACCAATAGCGGGGGCTCACAAGAGACCCAGTACTTC
v_call: TRBV7-8; j_call: TRBJ2-3; clone_size: .; d_call: .; cdr3_aa: CASSSRLVPDTQYF; cdr3_nt: TGTGCCAGCAGTAGCCGACTAGTCCCAGATACGCAGTATTTT
v_call: TRBV3-1; j_call: TRBJ2-1; clone_size: .; d_call: TRBD2; cdr3_aa: CASSQVAGRSSYNEQFF; cdr3_nt: TGTGCCAGCAGCCAAGTAGCGGGACGGAGCTCCTACAATGAGCAGTTCTTC
v_call: TRBV15; j_call: TRBJ2-2; clone_size: many; d_call: TRBD2; cdr3_aa: CATSRVLAVTGELFF; cdr3_nt: TGTGCCACCAGCAGAGTCCTAGCGGTAACCGGGGAGCTGTTTTTT
v_call: TRBV9; j_call: TRBJ2-3; clone_size: .; d_call: TRBD2; cdr3_aa: CASSVAGGGSTDTQYF; cdr3_nt: TGTGCCAGCAGCGTAGCCGGCGGGGGGAGCACAGATACGCAGTATTTT
v_call: TRBV5-1; j_call: TRBJ2-7; clone_size: many; d_call: .; cdr3_aa: CASSLDYEQYF; cdr3_nt: TGCGCCAGCAGCCTTGACTACGAGCAGTACTTC
v_call: TRBV10-3; j_call: TRBJ2-7; clone_size: many; d_call: .; cdr3_aa: CAISGNNEQYF; cdr3_nt: TGTGCCATCAGTGGTAACAACGAGCAGTACTTC
v_call: TRBV5-6; j_call: TRBJ2-7; clone_size: few; d_call: .; cdr3_aa: CASSSYYEQYF; cdr3_nt: TGTGCCAGCAGCTCATACTACGAGCAGTACTTC
v_call: TRBV11-2; j_call: TRBJ1-1; clone_size: few; d_call: .; cdr3_aa: CASSFRLMNTEAFF; cdr3_nt: TGTGCCAGCAGCTTCCGACTGATGAACACTGAAGCTTTCTTT
v_call: TRBV7-2; j_call: TRBJ1-6; clone_size: many; d_call: .; cdr3_aa: CASSRENLIGGPLHF; cdr3_nt: TGTGCCAGCAGCCGAGAAAACTTGATCGGGGGTCCCCTCCACTTT
v_call: TRBV20-1; j_call: TRBJ2-7; clone_size: few; d_call: TRBD2; cdr3_aa: CSAGQGLAAAYEQYF; cdr3_nt: TGCAGTGCTGGACAGGGACTAGCGGCCGCCTACGAGCAGTACTTC
v_call: TRBV30; j_call: TRBJ2-1; clone_size: many; d_call: .; cdr3_aa: CAWSKVSARANEQFF; cdr3_nt: TGTGCCTGGAGTAAGGTTAGCGCCAGAGCCAATGAGCAGTTCTTC
v_call: TRBV5-5; j_call: TRBJ1-6; clone_size: .; d_call: .; cdr3_aa: CASSFTGTAQSNSPLHF; cdr3_nt: TGTGCCAGCAGCTTCACTGGGACTGCACAATCTAATTCACCCCTCCACTTT
v_call: TRBV4-3; j_call: TRBJ2-2; clone_size: many; d_call: .; cdr3_aa: CASSRQRNTGELFF; cdr3_nt: TGCGCCAGCAGCCGACAGAGGAACACCGGGGAGCTGTTTTTT
v_call: TRBV5-1; j_call: TRBJ2-7; clone_size: .; d_call: TRBD1; cdr3_aa: CASSLDRGLYEQYF; cdr3_nt: TGCGCCAGCAGCTTGGACAGGGGGCTCTACGAGCAGTACTTC
v_call: TRBV5-5; j_call: TRBJ2-1; clone_size: .; d_call: .; cdr3_aa: CASSLGFLGPTNEQFF; cdr3_nt: TGTGCCAGCAGCTTGGGTTTCCTGGGGCCCACCAATGAGCAGTTCTTC
v_call: TRBV29-1; j_call: TRBJ2-5; clone_size: many; d_call: TRBD1; cdr3_aa: CSVAWTGMQETQYF; cdr3_nt: TGCAGCGTCGCCTGGACAGGCATGCAAGAGACCCAGTACTTC
v_call: TRBV25-1; j_call: TRBJ2-1; clone_size: .; d_call: .; cdr3_aa: CASSGGGEQFF; cdr3_nt: TGTGCCAGCAGTGGAGGCGGGGAGCAGTTCTTC